This T cell receptor (beta chain) was identified in a study of sequential checkpoint blockade in melanoma. The repertoire was sequenced with immunoSEQ multiplex PCR; TCRdb's copy has only in-frame clones and lacks some. The table has under 20,000 clones, approximately 60% seen once. This clone was seen a handful of times. The junction does not match germline at one end; this may be a read error. The sample's treatment: randomized to nivolumab then ipilimumab (arm A) or the reverse (arm B). The CDR3 sequence is 15 residues long. The sample was CD8+ T cells sorted from blood (inferred from file names), taken from a patient given nivolumab and ipilimumab in sequence. This TCR was sampled from a human donor with melanoma. The chain recombines TRBV5-3 with TRBJ2-5; TRBD2 matches at 7 bases. TRBV5-3 is noted as an ORF with a role that remains uncertain. The CDR3 loop is CASSFEGGGQETQYF. The CDR3, as DNA: TGTGCCAGCAGCTTCGAAGGCGGGGGTCAAGAGACCCAGTACTTC.